One and the same sample provided the 21 T cell receptor beta chains below, sequenced in a study of STAT5B mutations in CD4+ large granular lymphocyte leukemia (dated by TCRdb to 2021 to 2024). Receptor amplification or capture employed the immunoSEQ multiplex PCR assay. The table was pulled from immuneACCESS by TCRdb, which kept in-frame rearrangements only. Such tables lose some clones; where checked, under half of the loss comes from unresolved V genes, and the rest has no known cause. For this sample there are nearly 45,000 clones; 65% to 90% appear just once. About 3% of the sample is taken by the ten largest. The material sequenced was CD4+ T cells from blood buffy coats. The source is a human donor in good health.

In its sample, this clone was seen once. The chain combines TRBV4-2 with TRBJ2-7, with 8 bases fitting TRBD2. The CDR3 loop spans 15 amino acids. Germline trimming cut 7 bases from V and 2 bases from J; bases unmatched to any gene: 10. Germline CDR1 LGHNA, CDR2 YNFKEQ. The CDR3 protein is CASTRGGGVAYEQYF. CDR3 in DNA: TGTGCCAGCACCCGGGGGGGAGGGGTAGCCTACGAGCAGTACTTC.

This clone was found a few times. The chain uses TRBV6-5 and TRBJ2-5; 12 nucleotides agree with TRBD2. V was pared by 4 bases and J by 1 base, with 4 bases of the junction left unmatched. The CDR3 covers 16 residues. Germline CDR1 is MNHEY and CDR2 is SVGAGI. CDR3 loop: CASSFSTSGGQETQYF. The DNA of the CDR3 is TGTGCCAGCAGTTTCTCGACTAGCGGGGGCCAAGAGACCCAGTACTTC.

V and J are TRBV14 and TRBJ2-5, with D maybe TRBD1 (5 bases). V was cut by 4 bases and J by 4 bases, with 7 bases left in between. Germline V gene sequence: CDR1 SGHDN, CDR2 FVKESK. There are 12 residues in the CDR3. This CDR3 is CASSPQGETQYF. As DNA, the CDR3 is TGTGCCAGCAGCCCTCAGGGAGAGACCCAGTACTTC. Together with reference TRBV14 and TRBJ2-5, the CDR3 gives the full variable domain: EAGVTQFPSHSVIEKGQTVTLRCDPISGHDNLYWYRRVMGKEIKFLLHFVKESKQDESGMPNNRFLAERTGGTYSTLKVQPAELEDSGVYFCASSPQGETQYFGPGTRLLVL.

The rearrangement uses TRBV7-9 and TRBJ2-1; TRBD1 or TRBD2 may be the D gene (5 bases each). Germline loops: CDR1 SEHNR, CDR2 FQNEAQ (reference sequence). V was trimmed by 0 bases and J by 9 bases, leaving 9 bases between them. The CDR3 spans 13 residues. CDR3 coding DNA: TGTGCCAGCAGCTTAGCGGGGACGTCTGAGCAGTTCTTC. Its protein product is CASSLAGTSEQFF. The full variable domain, its missing parts supplied by reference TRBV7-9 and TRBJ2-1, is DTGVSQNPRHKITKRGQNVTFRCDPISEHNRLYWYRQTLGQGPEFLTYFQNEAQLEKSRLLSDRFSAERPKGSFSTLEIQRTEQGDSAMYLCASSLAGTSEQFFGPGTRLTVL.

V usage is TRBV29-1 and J usage is TRBJ1-5; possible D gene TRBD1, 5 bases. The V gene's germline CDR1 is SQVTM and CDR2 ANQGSEA. CDR3 size: 13 residues. Between the trimmed V and J ends, which lost 4 bases and 3 bases, there was a span of 10 bases. The DNA for the CDR3 is TGCAGCGTTGCAACAGGTTCCAATCAGCCCCAGCATTTT. Protein sequence: CSVATGSNQPQHF.

The V call is TRBV5-5, the J call TRBJ2-7; D gene uncertain. The germline V and J ends were trimmed by 2 bases and 5 bases, with 8 bases remaining between them. The CDR3 has 12 amino acids. The germline CDR1 and CDR2 sequences are SGHKS and YYEKEE (reference sequence). The CDR3 DNA follows: TGTGCCAGCAGCTTTTTTTCGAACGAGCAGTACTTC. This encodes CASSFFSNEQYF.

This chain uses TRBV29-1 with TRBJ1-1; TRBD1 matches at 8 bases. The CDR3 consists of 13 residues. V lost 6 bases to trimming and J lost 0 bases; unmatched junction nucleotides: 3. Germline V gives CDR1 SQVTM, CDR2 ANQGSEA. CDR3 DNA sequence: TGCAGCGTCAGGGGGCAACTGAACACTGAAGCTTTCTTT. It yields the protein CSVRGQLNTEAFF.

The chain links TRBV11-2 to TRBJ2-7; D perhaps matches TRBD1 (6 bases). Germline lookup yields CDR1 SGHAT and CDR2 FQNNGV. Trimming stripped 3 bases from V and 0 bases from J, with 9 bases between. This CDR3 has 14 residues. For the CDR3, the DNA is TGTGCCAGCAGCTTTGGGGACAACTCCTACGAGCAGTACTTC. This sequence encodes CASSFGDNSYEQYF.

V usage is TRBV10-1 and J usage is TRBJ2-1; 12 bases are a match to TRBD2. Germline V gene lookup returns CDR1 WNHNN and CDR2 SYGVQD (reference sequence). The CDR3 extends over 16 amino acids. With 5 bases clipped from V and 0 bases from J, the junction kept 2 bases outside the gene matches. The CDR3 nucleotides are TGCGCCAGCAGTCTGACTAGCGGGGGCTCCTACAATGAGCAGTTCTTC. The encoded protein is CASSLTSGGSYNEQFF.

The chain uses TRBV6-1 and TRBJ2-1; the match to TRBD1 covers 7 bases. CDR1 MNHNS and CDR2 SASEGT come from the germline V gene. The length of the CDR3 is 15 residues. The junction had 13 bases not matched to a gene; V was cut back by 7 bases and J by 7 bases. CDR3 protein: CASTLIDRARNEQFF. The CDR3 bases are TGTGCCAGCACCTTAATAGACAGGGCTCGGAATGAGCAGTTCTTC.

The genes are TRBV27 and TRBJ2-5; the match to TRBD2 covers 7 bases. The DNA matches TRBJ2-7 better at its end, which makes the J call doubtful. CDR1 is MNHEY and CDR2 is SMNVEV in the germline V gene (reference sequence). This CDR3 is built from 12 residues. CDR3 DNA: TGTGCCAGCCCCCTAGCGGCGTACGAGCAGTACTTC. This translates into CASPLAAYEQYF.

The chain joins TRBV27 to TRBJ2-2, with 11 bases identical to TRBD2. Germline values: CDR1 MNHEY, CDR2 SMNVEV (reference sequence). J gave up 0 bases and V 5 bases, and 14 bases lay outside the gene matches. The CDR3 has 20 amino acids. CDR3 sequence: CASSPGEFGTSGSNTGELFF. CDR3 coding DNA: TGTGCCAGCAGTCCGGGGGAGTTCGGGACTAGCGGCTCGAACACCGGGGAGCTGTTTTTT.

The chain carries TRBV9 and TRBJ2-1; the D gene is possibly TRBD2 (6 bases). Trimming left V 0 bases short and J 2 bases short, with 15 bases between. The CDR3 contains 17 residues. The germline V gene has CDR1 SGDLS and CDR2 YYNGEE. The CDR3 nucleotides read TGTGCCAGCAGCGTAGAGGAGGGCAGGCCTCCCTACAATGAGCAGTTCTTC. Translation gives CASSVEEGRPPYNEQFF.

The CDR3 DNA reads TGTGCCAGCAGTACGTCATCGAGCTCCTATAATTCACCCCTCCACTTT. This gives the protein CASSTSSSSYNSPLHF. The chain links TRBV6-6 to TRBJ1-6; no reliable D call. Per the germline V gene, CDR1 is MNHNY and CDR2 is SVGAGI (reference sequence). The CDR3 is 16 residues long. The germline V and J ends were trimmed by 5 bases and 0 bases, with 11 bases remaining between them.

This clone was observed once. CDR3 protein: CSVMDRANEQFF. The CDR3 nucleotides are TGCAGCGTTATGGACAGGGCAAATGAGCAGTTCTTC. This chain links TRBV29-1 with TRBJ2-1; TRBD1 matches at 8 bases. The V gene end was trimmed by 5 bases and the J gene end by 7 bases; junction bases not matched to a gene: 4. Germline V gives CDR1 SQVTM, CDR2 ANQGSEA. The CDR3 is 12 residues long.

V usage is TRBV10-3 and J usage is TRBJ2-5; 8 bases agree with TRBD1. The assigned J gene may be wrong: the sequence end matches TRBJ2-7 better. The germline CDR1 and CDR2 sequences are ENHRY and SYGVKD. The CDR3 is 13 amino acids. The CDR3 here is CATKQGDPAEQYF. The CDR3 region has the DNA TGTGCCACGAAACAGGGGGACCCGGCCGAGCAGTACTTC.

The chain uses TRBV7-9 and TRBJ2-1; TRBD2 might be the D (6 bases). The CDR3 consists of 12 residues. In germline, CDR1 is SEHNR, CDR2 FQNEAQ (reference sequence). Trimming left V 6 bases short and J 12 bases short, with 15 bases between. In nucleotides, the CDR3 is TGTGCCAGCAGGCAGAAGGGGCGGGGGCAGTTCTTC. Its protein product is CASRQKGRGQFF.

The rearrangement joins TRBV2 to TRBJ2-3; no clear D gene. This CDR3 has 13 amino acids. Germline V gene lookup returns CDR1 SNHLY and CDR2 FYNNEI. V was shortened by 7 bases and J by 2 bases, with 10 bases between the two germline ends. CDR3 loop: CASTRRSTDTQYF. As DNA, the CDR3 is TGTGCCAGCACCCGGCGGTCCACAGATACGCAGTATTTT.

The V gene is TRBV10-1, the J gene TRBJ2-1, with D possibly being TRBD2 (5 bases). CDR1 WNHNN and CDR2 SYGVQD come from the germline V gene (reference sequence). Trimming took 1 base from V and 8 from J, leaving 12 bases between them. The CDR3 runs 14 residues. The CDR3 DNA is TGCGCCAGCAGTGAGTGGCTCGGGGATCATGAGCAGTTCTTC. This translates into CASSEWLGDHEQFF.

The chain carries TRBV19 and TRBJ1-1; D is unresolved. Germline CDR1 and CDR2: LNHDA and SQIVND (reference sequence). Trimming removed 1 base from V and 7 bases from J, with 13 bases in between. CDR3 length equals 14 residues. The CDR3 loop is CASSIGRAWSEAFF. The CDR3 DNA follows: TGTGCCAGTAGTATAGGTCGGGCCTGGAGTGAAGCTTTCTTT. Full variable domain (missing parts from reference TRBV19 and TRBJ1-1): DGGITQSPKYLFRKEGQNVTLSCEQNLNHDAMYWYRQDPGQGLRLIYYSQIVNDFQKGDIAEGYSVSREKKESFPLTVTSAQKNPTAFYLCASSIGRAWSEAFFGQGTRLTVV.

CDR3: CASSQDPAAGGKNEQFF. The CDR3, as DNA: TGCGCCAGCAGCCAAGACCCCGCGGCAGGGGGCAAGAATGAGCAGTTCTTC. The rearrangement links TRBV4-1 to TRBJ2-1; 8 bases align to TRBD1. V was clipped by 0 bases and J by 7 bases; unmatched bases: 11. The CDR3 consists of 17 residues. Germline-derived CDR1 and CDR2 are MGHRA and YSYEKL.